A single sample is the source of the 17 T cell receptor beta chains below, sequenced in a study of blood T cell repertoires in COVID-19 (dated by TCRdb to 2018 to 2020). The library was made by the immunoSEQ multiplex PCR assay. In TCRdb, the immuneACCESS table is reduced to in-frame sequences with V and J assigned. These tables do not hold every clone; where another copy was compared, an unresolved V gene accounts for under half, and the others remain unexplained. A total of approximately 240,000 clones appear in this sample, approximately 84% of them only once. Jointly, the top ten make up 4% to 4.5% of the sample. The sequencing sample was made of peripheral blood. The receptors derive from a man aged 50 or older with acute or convalescent COVID-19.

This chain connects TRBV30 to TRBJ2-7; no clear D gene. CDR1 GTSNPN and CDR2 SVGIG come from the germline V gene (reference sequence). The V end was cut by 2 bases, the J end by 2 bases, with 10 bases between. The CDR3 runs to 13 residues. In nucleotides, the CDR3 is TGTGCCTGGAGTTTCAGTCCAACCTACGAGCAGTACTTC. Protein sequence: CAWSFSPTYEQYF.

The chain uses TRBV19 and TRBJ1-2; 9 nucleotides match TRBD1. With 6 bases clipped from V and 2 bases from J, the junction kept 4 bases outside the gene matches. Germline-derived CDR1 and CDR2 are LNHDA and SQIVND (reference sequence). The CDR3 sequence is 14 residues long. The CDR3 nucleotides read TGTGCCAGTAGGCTCGGGACAGGGAACTATGGCTACACCTTC. Its translation: CASRLGTGNYGYTF.

The chain employs TRBV12-3 or TRBV12-4 and TRBJ1-1; D call uncertain. The germline V and J ends were trimmed by 10 bases and 2 bases, with 14 bases remaining between them. The CDR3 contains 13 residues. The CDR3 region is CATTRVRNTEAFF. CDR3 nucleotides: TGTGCCACCACGAGGGTTCGTAACACTGAAGCTTTCTTT.

This chain joins TRBV7-9 and TRBJ1-4; TRBD1 is a possible D gene (6 bases). CDR3 length: 15 residues. Germline-derived CDR1 and CDR2 are SEHNR and FQNEAQ (reference sequence). Trimming took 6 bases from V and 1 from J, leaving 12 bases between them. The CDR3 DNA follows: TGTGCCAGCAGTCAAACAGGGCTAACTAATGAAAAACTGTTTTTT. Its protein is CASSQTGLTNEKLFF.

The chain combines TRBV28 with TRBJ2-1, with 8 positions matching TRBD2. CDR1 and CDR2 from the germline V gene are MDHEN and SYDVKM. Trimming at V came to 3 bases and at J to 8 bases, leaving 9 bases not matched to a gene. The CDR3 is 15 amino acids. CDR3 residues: CASSFVTGGSYEQFF. The DNA for the CDR3 is TGTGCCAGCAGTTTCGTAACGGGGGGGTCATATGAGCAGTTCTTC.

This sequence joins TRBV5-1 and TRBJ2-7; a weak D match, TRBD1 (6 bases). Germline CDR1 is SGHRS and CDR2 is YFSETQ. There are 15 residues in the CDR3. V was clipped by 2 bases and J by 6 bases, with 18 bases between them. The CDR3 DNA is TGCGCCAGCAGCTTAGGGGGATGGTTACGCGGCGAGCAGTACTTC. Translation gives CASSLGGWLRGEQYF.

This chain links TRBV21-1 with TRBJ1-2. TRBV21-1 is flagged as a pseudogene. There are 15 residues in the CDR3. The CDR3 protein is CASSKGSASNYGYTF. As DNA, the CDR3 is TGTGCCAGCAGCAAAGGAAGCGCCTCTAACTATGGCTACACCTTC.

The CDR3 sequence is CASSQIDREWADTF. The CDR3 DNA reads as TGTGCCAGCAGCCAAATCGACAGGGAATGGGCGGACACCTTC. V and J are TRBV14 and TRBJ1-2, with 7 bases that match TRBD1. The germline V gene has CDR1 SGHDN and CDR2 FVKESK. This CDR3 has 14 amino acids. Trimming took 2 bases from V and 12 from J; bases not matched to a gene: 12.

The chain employs TRBV27 and TRBJ2-7, with 7 bases matching TRBD1. CDR1 and CDR2 from the germline V gene are MNHEY and SMNVEV (reference sequence). The CDR3 extends over 14 amino acids. Unmatched junction bases numbered 10, after V lost 7 bases and J lost 4 bases. The CDR3 spells CASNPAGTAYEQYF. The CDR3 region has the DNA TGTGCCAGCAACCCCGCCGGGACAGCGTACGAGCAGTACTTC.

The chain employs TRBV3-1 (or the pseudogene TRBV3-2) and TRBJ2-7, with D hard to call. Per germline, CDR1 LGHDT and CDR2 YNNKEL (reference sequence). V dropped 1 base and J dropped 2 bases, with 9 bases sitting between them. This CDR3 is 14 amino acids long. CDR3 sequence: CASSQALTTYEQYF. For the CDR3, the DNA is TGTGCCAGCAGCCAAGCCCTAACGACCTACGAGCAGTACTTC.

This sequence joins TRBV2 and TRBJ2-7, with 7 bases that match TRBD2. CDR1 and CDR2 (germline): SNHLY, FYNNEI. The CDR3 covers 12 residues. V lost 8 bases and J lost 4; bases outside the gene matches: 5. The CDR3 sequence: CASRRGVYEQYF. The CDR3 DNA reads TGTGCCAGCCGACGGGGGGTTTACGAGCAGTACTTC. The full variable domain, rest sourced from reference TRBV2 and TRBJ2-7, is EPEVTQTPSHQVTQMGQEVILRCVPISNHLYFYWYRQILGQKVEFLVSFYNNEISEKSEIFDDQFSVERPDGSNFTLKIRSTKLEDSAMYFCASRRGVYEQYFGPGTRLTVT.

V usage is TRBV7-6 and J usage is TRBJ1-1; D gene ambiguous. The CDR3 runs to 15 residues. Trimming took off 2 bases at V and 4 bases at J, with 14 bases between the two ends. Germline CDR1 and CDR2: SGHVS and FNYEAQ. CDR3 sequence: CASSLMEGSGTEAFF. CDR3 sequence (DNA): TGTGCCAGCAGCTTAATGGAGGGCTCGGGCACTGAAGCTTTCTTT.

This chain uses TRBV9 with TRBJ2-1; 12 bases fit TRBD2. This CDR3 has 17 residues. J gave up 0 bases and V 3 bases, and 4 bases lay outside the gene matches. Per germline, CDR1 SGDLS and CDR2 YYNGEE. The CDR3 reads CASSGTSGVSSYNEQFF. CDR3 nucleotide sequence: TGTGCCAGCAGCGGGACTAGCGGGGTAAGCTCCTACAATGAGCAGTTCTTC.

The chain joins TRBV18 to TRBJ1-4; D possibly corresponds to TRBD1 (6 bases). V was shortened by 5 bases and J by 7 bases, with 17 bases between the two germline ends. The CDR3 totals 15 residues. CDR1 and CDR2 (germline): KGHSH, LQKENI. The DNA of the CDR3 is TGTGCCAGCTCATCCACCCGGACAGATAGTGAAAAACTGTTTTTT. Translation gives CASSSTRTDSEKLFF. The full variable domain, in which reference TRBV18 and TRBJ1-4 provide the parts outside the CDR3, is NAGVMQNPRHLVRRRGQEARLRCSPMKGHSHVYWYRQLPEEGLKFMVYLQKENIIDESGMPKERFSAEFPKEGPSILRIQQVVRGDSAAYFCASSSTRTDSEKLFFGSGTQLSVL.

The chain is built from TRBV29-1 and TRBJ1-1, with D possibly being TRBD1 (6 bases). Trimming took 3 bases from V and 7 from J, leaving 15 bases between them. In germline, CDR1 is SQVTM, CDR2 ANQGSEA. There are 13 residues in the CDR3. CDR3 in amino acids: CSVDYPGGVEAFF. CDR3 nucleotides: TGCAGCGTTGATTATCCGGGGGGCGTTGAAGCTTTCTTT.

The CDR3 region is CASSSGTGVNTEAFF. CDR3 nucleotides: TGCGCCAGCAGCTCAGGAACAGGGGTGAACACTGAAGCTTTCTTT. The V gene is TRBV5-1, the J gene TRBJ1-1; 7 bases are shared with TRBD1. J gave up 0 bases and V 3 bases, and 5 bases lay outside the gene matches. Germline V gives CDR1 SGHRS, CDR2 YFSETQ. This CDR3 region has 15 residues.

The rearrangement links TRBV3-1 (or the pseudogene TRBV3-2) to TRBJ1-3; 9 bases match TRBD1. The CDR3 contains 15 residues. Unmatched junction bases numbered 6, after V lost 5 bases and J lost 4 bases. CDR1 is LGHDT, CDR2 YNNKEL, per germline (reference sequence). CDR3 coding DNA: TGTGCCAGCAGCTCACAGGGGGCAGGGGGAAACACCATATATTTT. It is translated as CASSSQGAGGNTIYF.